These T cell receptor beta chains were read from a single sample in a study of PD-1 blockade in classical Hodgkin lymphoma. Clones were read by immunoSEQ multiplex PCR, and TCRdb kept only the in-frame ones, dropping some. Altogether just over 15,000 clones are present, 85% to 90% being singletons, with the ten largest covering 0.84%. Specimen: CD4+ T cells from blood. The receptors come from a human donor with classical Hodgkin lymphoma. Both conserved end residues are part of each CDR3.

j_gene,v_gene,CDR3aa
TRBJ1-4,TRBV4-1,CASSPVGTVNEKLFF
TRBJ2-4,TRBV7-2,CASSLDGNIQYF
TRBJ2-7,TRBV11-2,CASSVGVGRGLIEQYF
TRBJ2-3,TRBV7-9,CASSSAKPGPWLEQTQYF
TRBJ2-4,TRBV5-1,CASSLDVGQIQYF
NA,TRBV2,CASSASGTGSYEQYF
TRBJ1-4,TRBV5-1,CASSPPGGGATNEKLFF
TRBJ2-7,TRBV2,CASRTDRWGEQYF
TRBJ1-2,TRBV14,CASSQGPGPNYGYTF
TRBJ2-7,TRBV7-9,CASSSPPEPYEQYF
TRBJ1-2,TRBV7-2,CASNRGREYGYTF
TRBJ2-3,TRBV14,CASSQFLGTSGSTDTQYF
TRBJ2-1,TRBV5-1,CASSLGRGRVYNEQFF
TRBJ1-2,TRBV14,CASSRAGAYGYTF
TRBJ2-3,TRBV4-3,CASSQEPGGDTDTQYF